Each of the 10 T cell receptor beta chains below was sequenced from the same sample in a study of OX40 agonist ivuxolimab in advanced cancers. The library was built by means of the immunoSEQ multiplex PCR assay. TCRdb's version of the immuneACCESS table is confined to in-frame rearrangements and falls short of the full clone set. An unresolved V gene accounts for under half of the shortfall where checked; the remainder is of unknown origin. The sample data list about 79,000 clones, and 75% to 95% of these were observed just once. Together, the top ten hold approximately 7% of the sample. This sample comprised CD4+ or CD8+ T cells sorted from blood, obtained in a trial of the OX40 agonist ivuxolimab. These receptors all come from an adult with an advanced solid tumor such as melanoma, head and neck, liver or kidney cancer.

The CDR3 DNA reads as TGTGCCGGGAACCAGGGAAAATATGGCTACACCTTC. It is translated as CAGNQGKYGYTF. The rearrangement uses TRBV30 and TRBJ1-2, with a weak D call TRBD1 (5 bases). Trimming left V 8 bases short and J 5 bases short, with 15 bases between. This CDR3 contains 12 residues. Germline CDR1 and CDR2: GTSNPN and SVGIG (reference sequence).

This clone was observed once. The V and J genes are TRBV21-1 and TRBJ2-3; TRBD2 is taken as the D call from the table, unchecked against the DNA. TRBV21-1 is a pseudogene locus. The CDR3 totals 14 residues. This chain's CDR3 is CASTVASGGDTQYF. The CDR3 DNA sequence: TGTGCCAGCACGGTGGCTAGCGGGGGCGATACGCAGTATTTT.

CDR3 DNA: TGCGCCAGCAGCACCAGACAGGGAGAACGAGGCTATGGCTACACCTTC. It specifies CASSTRQGERGYGYTF. This chain connects TRBV5-1 to TRBJ1-2, with TRBD1 matching 7 bases. V lost 4 bases, J lost 4 bases, and 13 bases stayed unmatched. The germline V gene has CDR1 SGHRS and CDR2 YFSETQ. This CDR3 is 16 amino acids long.

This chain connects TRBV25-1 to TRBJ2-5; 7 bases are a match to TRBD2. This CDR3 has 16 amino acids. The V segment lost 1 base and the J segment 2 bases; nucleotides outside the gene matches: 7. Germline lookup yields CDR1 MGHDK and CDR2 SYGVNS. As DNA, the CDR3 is TGTGCCAGCAGTGAATTTGGGGGGAGGGGACAAGAGACCCAGTACTTC. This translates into CASSEFGGRGQETQYF.

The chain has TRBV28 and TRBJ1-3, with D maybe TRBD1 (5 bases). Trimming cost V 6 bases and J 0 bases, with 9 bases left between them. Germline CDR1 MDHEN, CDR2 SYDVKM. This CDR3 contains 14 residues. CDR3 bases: TGTGCCAGCAGGTGGGGGAGCTCTGGAAACACCATATATTTT. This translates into CASRWGSSGNTIYF.

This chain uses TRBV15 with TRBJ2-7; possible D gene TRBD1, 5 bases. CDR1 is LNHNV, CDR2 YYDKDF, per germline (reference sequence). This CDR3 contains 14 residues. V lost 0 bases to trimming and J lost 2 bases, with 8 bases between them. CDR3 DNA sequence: TGTGCCACCAGCAGAGATCAGGGAACCTACGAGCAGTACTTC. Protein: CATSRDQGTYEQYF.

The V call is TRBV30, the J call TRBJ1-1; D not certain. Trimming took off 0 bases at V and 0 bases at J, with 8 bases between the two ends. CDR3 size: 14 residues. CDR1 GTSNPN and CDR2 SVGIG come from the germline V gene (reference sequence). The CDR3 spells CAWSVNSMNTEAFF. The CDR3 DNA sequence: TGTGCCTGGAGTGTAAATTCTATGAACACTGAAGCTTTCTTT.

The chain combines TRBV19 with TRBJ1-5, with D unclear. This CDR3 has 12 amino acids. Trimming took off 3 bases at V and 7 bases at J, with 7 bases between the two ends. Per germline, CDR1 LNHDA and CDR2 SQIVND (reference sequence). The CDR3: CASSMRGQPQHF. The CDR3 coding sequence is TGTGCCAGTAGTATGAGAGGACAGCCCCAGCATTTT.

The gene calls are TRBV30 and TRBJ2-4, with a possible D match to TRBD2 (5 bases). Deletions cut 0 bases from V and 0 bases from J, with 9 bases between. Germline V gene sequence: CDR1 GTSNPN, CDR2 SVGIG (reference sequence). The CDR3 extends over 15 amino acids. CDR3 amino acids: CAWSVRELAKNIQYF. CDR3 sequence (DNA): TGTGCCTGGAGTGTGAGGGAGCTAGCCAAAAACATTCAGTACTTC.

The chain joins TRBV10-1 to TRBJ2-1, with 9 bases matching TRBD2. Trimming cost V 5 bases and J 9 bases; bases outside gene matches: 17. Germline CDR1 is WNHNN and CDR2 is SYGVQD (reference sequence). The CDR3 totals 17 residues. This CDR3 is CASSPPGVSGSMGEQFF. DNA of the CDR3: TGCGCCAGCAGTCCTCCGGGGGTTAGCGGGAGTATGGGTGAGCAGTTCTTC.